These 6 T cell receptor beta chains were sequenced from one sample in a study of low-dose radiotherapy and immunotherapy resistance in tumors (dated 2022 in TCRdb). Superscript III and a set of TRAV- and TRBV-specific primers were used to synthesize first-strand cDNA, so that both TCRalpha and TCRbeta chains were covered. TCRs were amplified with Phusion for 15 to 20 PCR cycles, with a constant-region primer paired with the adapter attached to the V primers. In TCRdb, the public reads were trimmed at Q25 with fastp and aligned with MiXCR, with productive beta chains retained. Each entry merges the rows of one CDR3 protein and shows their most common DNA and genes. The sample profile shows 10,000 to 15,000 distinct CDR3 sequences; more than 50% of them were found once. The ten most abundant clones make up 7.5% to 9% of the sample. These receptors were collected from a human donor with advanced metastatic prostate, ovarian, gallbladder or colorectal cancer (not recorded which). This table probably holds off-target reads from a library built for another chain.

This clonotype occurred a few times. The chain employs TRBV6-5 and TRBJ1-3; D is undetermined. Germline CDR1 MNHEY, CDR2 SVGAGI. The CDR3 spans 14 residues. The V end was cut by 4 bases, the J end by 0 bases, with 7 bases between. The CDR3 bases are TGTGCCAGCAGTTTTAGCCACTCTGGAAACACCATATATTTT. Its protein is CASSFSHSGNTIYF.

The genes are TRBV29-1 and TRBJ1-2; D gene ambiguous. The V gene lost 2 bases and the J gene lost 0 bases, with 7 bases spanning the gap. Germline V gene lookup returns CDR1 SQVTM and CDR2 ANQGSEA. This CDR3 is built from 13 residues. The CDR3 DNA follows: TGCAGCGTTGAACAGGCCGCTAACTATGGCTACACCTTC. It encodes CSVEQAANYGYTF. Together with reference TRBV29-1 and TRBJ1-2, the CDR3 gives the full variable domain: SAVISQKPSRDICQRGTSLTIQCQVDSQVTMMFWYRQQPGQSLTLIATANQGSEATYESGFVIDKFPISRPNLTFSTLTVSNMSPEDSSIYLCSVEQAANYGYTFGSGTRLTVV.

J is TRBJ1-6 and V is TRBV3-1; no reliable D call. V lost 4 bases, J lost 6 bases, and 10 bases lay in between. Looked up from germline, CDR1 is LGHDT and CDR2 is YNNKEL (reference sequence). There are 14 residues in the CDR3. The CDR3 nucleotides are TGTGCCAGCAGCCCCAGCAACGCTAATTCACCCCTCCACTTT. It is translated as CASSPSNANSPLHF. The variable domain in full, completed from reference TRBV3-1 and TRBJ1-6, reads DTAVSQTPKYLVTQMGNDKSIKCEQNLGHDTMYWYKQDSKKFLKIMFSYNNKELIINETVPNRFSPKSPDKAHLNLHINSLELGDSAVYFCASSPSNANSPLHFGNGTRLTVT.

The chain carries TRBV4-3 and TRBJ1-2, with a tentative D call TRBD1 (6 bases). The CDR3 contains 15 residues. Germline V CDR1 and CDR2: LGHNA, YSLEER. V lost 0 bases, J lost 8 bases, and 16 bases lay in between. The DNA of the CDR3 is TGCGCCAGCAGCCAAGATCGGGCGGGGGCAGGAGGCTACACCTTC. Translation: CASSQDRAGAGGYTF.

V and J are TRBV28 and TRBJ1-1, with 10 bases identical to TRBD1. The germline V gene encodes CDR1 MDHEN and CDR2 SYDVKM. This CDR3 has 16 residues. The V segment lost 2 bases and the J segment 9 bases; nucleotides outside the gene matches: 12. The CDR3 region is CASSLTTGTGAIKAFF. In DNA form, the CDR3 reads TGTGCCAGCAGTTTAACGACCGGGACAGGGGCAATTAAAGCTTTCTTT.

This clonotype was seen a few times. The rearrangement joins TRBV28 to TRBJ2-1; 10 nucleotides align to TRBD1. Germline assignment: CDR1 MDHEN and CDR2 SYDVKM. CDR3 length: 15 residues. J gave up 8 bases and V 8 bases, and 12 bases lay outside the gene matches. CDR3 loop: CASLFGQGDGDEQFF. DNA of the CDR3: TGTGCCAGCCTTTTCGGACAGGGGGATGGGGATGAGCAGTTCTTC.